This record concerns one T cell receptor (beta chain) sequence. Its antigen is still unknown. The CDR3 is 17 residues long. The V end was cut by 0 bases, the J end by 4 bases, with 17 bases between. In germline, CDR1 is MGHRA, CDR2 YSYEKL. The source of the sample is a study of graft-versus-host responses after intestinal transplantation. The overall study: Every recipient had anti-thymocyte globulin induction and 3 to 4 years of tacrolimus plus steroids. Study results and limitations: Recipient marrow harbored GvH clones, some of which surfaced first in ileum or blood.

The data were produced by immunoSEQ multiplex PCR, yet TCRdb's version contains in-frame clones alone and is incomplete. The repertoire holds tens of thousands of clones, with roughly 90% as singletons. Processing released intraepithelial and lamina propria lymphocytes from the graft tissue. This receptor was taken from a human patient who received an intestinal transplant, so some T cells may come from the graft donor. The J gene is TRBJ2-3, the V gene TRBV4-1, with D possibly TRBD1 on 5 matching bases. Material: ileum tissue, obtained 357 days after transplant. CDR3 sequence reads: CASSQETAGIFPDTQYF. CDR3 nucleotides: TGCGCCAGCAGCCAAGAAACGGCAGGGATTTTTCCAGATACGCAGTATTTT.